These 19 T cell receptor beta chains came from one sample sequenced in a study of cytomegalovirus exposure and HLA in healthy donors. Both 60 Vbeta primers and 13 Jbeta primers went into the PCR. Clones were read by immunoSEQ multiplex PCR, and TCRdb kept only the in-frame ones, dropping some. The table includes under 200,000 clones, 82% detected once. The source material was PBMCs. Receptor source: a woman aged 50 to 60 in good health and CMV-seronegative.

The chain employs TRBV5-5 and TRBJ2-5; TRBD2 matches at 9 bases. The J call may not be correct, given that the DNA end is closer to TRBJ2-7. This CDR3 spans 14 amino acids. The germline V gene encodes CDR1 SGHKS and CDR2 YYEKEE (reference sequence). CDR3 sequence: CASSSAGGTNEQYF. In DNA form, the CDR3 reads TGTGCCAGCAGCTCGGCGGGAGGGACGAACGAGCAGTACTTC.

The chain is built from TRBV5-4 and TRBJ2-5; TRBD1 is a possible D gene (5 bases). The J call may not be correct, given that the DNA end is closer to TRBJ2-7. Looked up from germline, CDR1 is SGHNT and CDR2 is YYREEE (reference sequence). The CDR3 extends over 14 amino acids. CDR3 loop: CASSVKRGLYEQYF. CDR3 in DNA: TGTGCCAGCTCCGTCAAAAGGGGCCTCTACGAGCAGTACTTC.

The rearrangement links TRBV5-1 to TRBJ2-1, with 13 bases identical to TRBD2. This CDR3 comprises 17 residues. Germline values: CDR1 SGHRS, CDR2 YFSETQ. Losses at the gene ends were 1 base for V and 7 bases for J; bases not matched to a gene: 8. Written as DNA, the CDR3 is TGCGCCAGCAGCTTGTCGGGACTAGCGGGGACTGGGAATGAGCAGTTCTTC. It translates to CASSLSGLAGTGNEQFF. Full variable domain (remainder filled in from reference TRBV5-1 and TRBJ2-1): KAGVTQTPRYLIKTRGQQVTLSCSPISGHRSVSWYQQTPGQGLQFLFEYFSETQRNKGNFPGRFSGRQFSNSRSEMNVSTLELGDSALYLCASSLSGLAGTGNEQFFGPGTRLTVL.

The V call is TRBV28, the J call TRBJ2-7; a possible D gene is TRBD2 (5 bases). The CDR3 loop spans 14 amino acids. CDR1 and CDR2 from the germline V gene are MDHEN and SYDVKM. V lost 3 bases and J lost 1, with 10 bases in between. Here the CDR3 reads CASSFVGVSYEQYF. The DNA for the CDR3 is TGTGCCAGCAGTTTCGTGGGAGTATCCTACGAGCAGTACTTC.

The V call is TRBV7-2, the J call TRBJ2-3, with a weak D call TRBD2 (5 bases). The V gene lost 5 bases and the J gene lost 1 base, with 13 bases spanning the gap. Germline V gene sequence: CDR1 SGHTA, CDR2 FQGNSA. CDR3 length equals 15 residues. CDR3 in DNA: TGTGCCAGCAGCCCATTCGGGGTTCGCACAGATACGCAGTATTTT. It encodes CASSPFGVRTDTQYF.

The chain has TRBV10-3 and TRBJ2-7; 11 bases are a match to TRBD1. V dropped 4 bases and J dropped 7; count of bases not matched to a gene: 9. The CDR3 sequence is 15 residues long. Per the germline V gene, CDR1 is ENHRY and CDR2 is SYGVKD. The CDR3 loop reads CAISGGQGEWVEQYF. The CDR3 coding sequence is TGTGCCATCAGTGGGGGACAGGGGGAATGGGTTGAGCAGTACTTC.

This chain uses TRBV28 with TRBJ2-7; TRBD1 matches 9 bases. Per germline, CDR1 MDHEN and CDR2 SYDVKM. There are 15 residues in the CDR3. V trimming: 5 bases; J trimming: 5 bases; junction bases outside the gene matches: 10. CDR3 residues: CASSPGDRDFHEQYF. CDR3 nucleotide sequence: TGTGCCAGCAGTCCAGGGGACAGGGATTTTCACGAGCAGTACTTC.

This chain uses TRBV28 with TRBJ1-5, with 8 nucleotides matching TRBD1. J gave up 3 bases and V 6 bases, and 4 bases lay outside the gene matches. The CDR3 totals 14 residues. Germline CDR1 MDHEN, CDR2 SYDVKM. CDR3 loop: CASRTGEANQPQHF. Here the CDR3 DNA reads TGTGCCAGCAGGACAGGGGAAGCCAATCAGCCCCAGCATTTT.

The V and J genes are TRBV13 and TRBJ1-1; D call uncertain. The V end was cut by 3 bases, the J end by 5 bases, with 7 bases between. The CDR3 is 12 residues long. Germline V lookup: CDR1 PRHDT, CDR2 FYEKMQ (reference sequence). Here the CDR3 reads CASSFPGTEAFF. In DNA, the CDR3 is TGTGCCAGCAGCTTCCCCGGGACTGAAGCTTTCTTT.

The J gene is TRBJ1-5, the V gene TRBV11-1, with 7 positions matching TRBD1. V trimming: 3 bases; J trimming: 4 bases; junction bases outside the gene matches: 0. The length of the CDR3 is 13 residues. Germline-derived CDR1 and CDR2 are SGHAT and FQDESV (reference sequence). DNA for the CDR3: TGTGCCAGCAGCTTGGACAGGAATCAGCCCCAGCATTTT. Its protein is CASSLDRNQPQHF.

The chain couples TRBV11-2 to TRBJ1-1, with D possibly TRBD1 on 6 matching bases. Germline lookup yields CDR1 SGHAT and CDR2 FQNNGV. With 3 bases removed from V and 5 bases from J, the gap between germline ends came to 19 bases. The CDR3 has 16 residues. The chain's CDR3 is CASSLGRGVKWTEAFF. The CDR3 DNA reads TGTGCCAGCAGCTTGGGCAGGGGAGTCAAGTGGACTGAAGCTTTCTTT.

In this sample, this clone turned up once. In DNA form, the CDR3 reads TGTGCCTGGACTCGTGGGGGCAATCGGTACAATCAGCCCCAGCATTTT. Translated, it gives CAWTRGGNRYNQPQHF. This chain joins TRBV30 and TRBJ1-5, with TRBD1 as a possible D gene (6 bases). This CDR3 has 16 residues. V lost 4 bases, J lost 3 bases, and 19 bases lay in between. Germline CDR1 GTSNPN, CDR2 SVGIG (reference sequence).

V gene TRBV15 combines with J gene TRBJ2-3, with a tentative D call TRBD1 (5 bases). Per the germline V gene, CDR1 is LNHNV and CDR2 is YYDKDF (reference sequence). The CDR3 totals 15 residues. The V gene lost 1 base and the J gene lost 4 bases, with 12 bases spanning the gap. The CDR3 protein is CATSRVRQGSDTQYF. The DNA of the CDR3 is TGTGCCACCAGCAGAGTACGGCAGGGTTCAGATACGCAGTATTTT.

J is TRBJ2-3 and V is TRBV5-6; D call uncertain. Trimming took 2 bases from V and 0 from J, leaving 7 bases between them. The CDR3 totals 14 residues. From germline, CDR1 is SGHDT and CDR2 YYEEEE. CDR3 sequence (DNA): TGTGCCAGCAGCTTCGTCCTCAGCACAGATACGCAGTATTTT. Translated: CASSFVLSTDTQYF.

There are a few counts of this clone. This chain joins TRBV6-6 and TRBJ1-1; D may be TRBD1 (5 bases). V lost 6 bases and J lost 1, with 12 bases in between. The germline CDR1 and CDR2 sequences are MNHNY and SVGAGI (reference sequence). The CDR3 length is 14 residues. In DNA, the CDR3 is TGTGCCAGCAGACGCGACGGGGGGAACACTGAAGCTTTCTTT. Protein sequence: CASRRDGGNTEAFF.

This clone occurred a few times. V is TRBV30 and J is TRBJ2-7, with D tentatively TRBD2 (7 bases). Trimming pared 3 bases from V and 4 bases from J, leaving 22 bases between. CDR1 is GTSNPN and CDR2 is SVGIG in the germline V gene (reference sequence). This CDR3 region has 16 residues. The CDR3 protein is CAWSHGGGRGVYEQYF. The DNA of the CDR3 is TGTGCCTGGAGCCATGGGGGGGGCCGGGGTGTTTACGAGCAGTACTTC.

V usage is TRBV7-2 and J usage is TRBJ2-3, with TRBD2 matching 8 bases. CDR3 length: 15 residues. V shed 6 bases and J 2 bases; nucleotides not matched to a gene: 7. Germline lookup yields CDR1 SGHTA and CDR2 FQGNSA. DNA of the CDR3: TGTGCCAGCAGGCCTACTAGCGGACACACAGATACGCAGTATTTT. Protein sequence: CASRPTSGHTDTQYF.

This chain connects TRBV13 to TRBJ2-2, with D maybe TRBD2 (5 bases). This CDR3 contains 16 residues. V was pared by 4 bases and J by 0 bases, with 12 bases between. Looked up from germline, CDR1 is PRHDT and CDR2 is FYEKMQ (reference sequence). The CDR3 reads CASSSLAPTNTGELFF. The CDR3 region has the DNA TGTGCCAGCAGCTCATTAGCGCCCACGAACACCGGGGAGCTGTTTTTT.

CDR3 bases: TGCGCCAGCAGAGGACAGGGGGGAACTGAAGCTTTCTTT. Its translation: CASRGQGGTEAFF. The chain carries TRBV5-1 and TRBJ1-1, with 10 bases fitting TRBD1. Losses at the gene ends were 5 bases for V and 5 bases for J; bases not matched to a gene: 3. This CDR3 comprises 13 residues. Germline V gene data show CDR1 as SGHRS and CDR2 as YFSETQ. The full variable domain, in which reference TRBV5-1 and TRBJ1-1 provide the parts outside the CDR3, is KAGVTQTPRYLIKTRGQQVTLSCSPISGHRSVSWYQQTPGQGLQFLFEYFSETQRNKGNFPGRFSGRQFSNSRSEMNVSTLELGDSALYLCASRGQGGTEAFFGQGTRLTVV.